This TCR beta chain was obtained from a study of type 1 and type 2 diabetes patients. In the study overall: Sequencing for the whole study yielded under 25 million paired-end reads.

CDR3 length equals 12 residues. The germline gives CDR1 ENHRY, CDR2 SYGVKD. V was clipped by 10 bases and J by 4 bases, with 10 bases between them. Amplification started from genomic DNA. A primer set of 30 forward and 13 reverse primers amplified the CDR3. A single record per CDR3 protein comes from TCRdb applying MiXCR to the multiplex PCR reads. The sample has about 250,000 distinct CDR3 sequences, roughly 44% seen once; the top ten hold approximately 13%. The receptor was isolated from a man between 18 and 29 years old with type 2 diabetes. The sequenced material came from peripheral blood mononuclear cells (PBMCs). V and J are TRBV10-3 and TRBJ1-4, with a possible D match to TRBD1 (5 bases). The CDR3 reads CATRQLNEKLFF. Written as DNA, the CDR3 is TGTGCCACAAGACAGCTTAATGAAAAACTGTTTTTT.